This record looks at one TCR beta chain sequence and its context. These data come from a study of control samples from healthy donors and cancer patients. Here immunoSEQ multiplex PCR was the method, and the copy in TCRdb shows in-frame clones only, minus some. The sample totals approximately 190,000 clones. Sequencing was done on a sample of blood. The sequence derives from a woman younger than 45 in good health.

CDR3 bases: TGTGCCAGCAGCCAACTACAGGGTTCCTACGAGCAGTACTTC. Amino acid sequence: CASSQLQGSYEQYF. The chain recombines TRBV7-3 with TRBJ2-7, with a possible D match to TRBD1 (6 bases). Trimming left V 5 bases short and J 1 base short, with 12 bases between. CDR3 length: 14 residues. The V gene's germline CDR1 is SGHTA and CDR2 FQGTGA.